The entry that follows covers one T cell receptor beta chain sequence. This clonotype was detected once. What antigen it recognizes has not been identified. No qualities accompany the bases; no much larger clone lies one base away. Evidence from a single read is weak. Preparation of the library involved RT-PCR. The instrument given in TCRdb is Illumina HiSeq 2500. In-frame beta chains were kept once TCRdb had trimmed the public reads at Q25 with fastp and called clones with MiXCR. One record per CDR3 amino acid sequence lists the most common genes and DNA. The sample records 530,000 or so distinct CDR3 sequences, about 15% of which are singletons. The ten largest account for approximately 10% of the sample. This specimen belongs to a study of response to subunit inactivated influenza vaccine (dated by TCRdb to 2017 to 2018). About the investigation overall: Deep quantitative T cell receptor repertoire profiling was used in the study to track responses to a trivalent subunit inactivated influenza vaccine. The research as a whole found: According to the authors, only a limited number of new T cells may be recruited by each seasonal influenza vaccination.

This sequence was found in a man over 45 who received an inactivated influenza vaccine. Donor details come from another sample of the same person, matched by shared clones. Material: PBMCs from blood, obtained approximately 12 days after vaccination.

Read as DNA, the sequence is TGTGCCAGCAGCGTTGGGACAGGGAACAAAGCTTTCTTT. It translates to CASSVGTGNKAFF. This receptor chain uses TRBV7-6 and TRBJ1-1; the junction holds 9 bases that match TRBD1. The germline V gene provides CDR1 SGHVS and CDR2 FNYEAQ. The CDR3 contains 13 residues, cysteine and phenylalanine counted. Kept here is only the CDR3 DNA, which spans 39 bases and is read in frame from base 1. From V the trimming removes 5 bases and from J it removes 9 bases, while the gene matches leave 7 bases of the junction unaccounted for.